Sequencing of this TCR beta chain was carried out in a study of shared clonotypes between healthy human individuals. Study-wide findings and caveats: For naive CD4 cells, approximately 5% of clonotypes were shared across a few donors.

About this clone: The antigen remains undetermined.

The data were produced by immunoSEQ multiplex PCR, yet TCRdb's version contains in-frame clones alone and is incomplete. The top ten clones hold approximately 1.7% of a sample with about 2.1 million clones, just over 90% of them seen once. As defined, naive CD8 cells were CD45RO-negative and positively selected for CCR7, with terminally differentiated effector memory CD45RA+ cells excluded. The CDR3 has 15 residues. Germline CDR1 is MDHEN and CDR2 is SYDVKM. Trimming left V 3 bases short and J 3 bases short, with 15 bases between. The origin of this receptor is a man younger than 30 in good health. Some clones in this sample may be carry-over from other donors' samples. Sequenced: naive CD8+ T cells from PBMCs. This chain joins TRBV28 and TRBJ2-7; D is unclear. CDR3 coding DNA: TGTGCCAGCAGTTTCCCCCACGGGCCCTTCTACGAGCAGTACTTC. Translating it yields CASSFPHGPFYEQYF. The full variable domain, with the rest looked up from reference TRBV28 and TRBJ2-7, is DVKVTQSSRYLVKRTGEKVFLECVQDMDHENMFWYRQDPGLGLRLIYFSYDVKMKEKGDIPEGYSVSREKKERFSLILESASTNQTSMYLCASSFPHGPFYEQYFGPGTRLTVT.